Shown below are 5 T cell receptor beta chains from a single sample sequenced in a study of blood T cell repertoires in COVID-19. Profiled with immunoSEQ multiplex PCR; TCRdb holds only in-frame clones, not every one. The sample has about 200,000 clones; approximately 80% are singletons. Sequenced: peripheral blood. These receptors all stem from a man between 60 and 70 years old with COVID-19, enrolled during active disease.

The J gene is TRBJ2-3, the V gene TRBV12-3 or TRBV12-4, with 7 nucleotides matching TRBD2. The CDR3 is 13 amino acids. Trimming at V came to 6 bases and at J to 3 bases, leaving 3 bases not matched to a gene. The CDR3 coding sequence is TGTGCCAGCAGCGGGGGGTCTACAGATACGCAGTATTTT. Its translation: CASSGGSTDTQYF.

The CDR3 DNA reads TGTGCCAGCTCAAGGGACAGGGTCGAAAAACTGTTTTTT. Its translation is CASSRDRVEKLFF. The rearrangement uses TRBV18 and TRBJ1-4, with 9 bases fitting TRBD1. The junction had 3 bases not matched to a gene; V was cut back by 5 bases and J by 8 bases. In germline, CDR1 is KGHSH, CDR2 LQKENI. This CDR3 region has 13 residues.

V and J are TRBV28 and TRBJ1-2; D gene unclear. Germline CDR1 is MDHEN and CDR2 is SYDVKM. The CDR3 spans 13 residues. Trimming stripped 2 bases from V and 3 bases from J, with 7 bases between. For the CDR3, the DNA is TGTGCCAGCAGTTTAGAGGCCGACTATGGCTACACCTTC. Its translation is CASSLEADYGYTF.

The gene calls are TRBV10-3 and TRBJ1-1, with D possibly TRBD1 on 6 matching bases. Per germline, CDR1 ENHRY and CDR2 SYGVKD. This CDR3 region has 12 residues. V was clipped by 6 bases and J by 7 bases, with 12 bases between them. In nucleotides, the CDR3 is TGTGCCATCAGCCGGGACACAGATGAAGCTTTCTTT. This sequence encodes CAISRDTDEAFF.

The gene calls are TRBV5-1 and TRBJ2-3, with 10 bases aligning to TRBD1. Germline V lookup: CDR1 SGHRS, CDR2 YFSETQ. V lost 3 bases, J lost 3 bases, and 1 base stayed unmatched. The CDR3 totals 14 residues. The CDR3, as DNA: TGCGCCAGCAGCTGGACAGGGGGAACAGATACGCAGTATTTT. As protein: CASSWTGGTDTQYF.